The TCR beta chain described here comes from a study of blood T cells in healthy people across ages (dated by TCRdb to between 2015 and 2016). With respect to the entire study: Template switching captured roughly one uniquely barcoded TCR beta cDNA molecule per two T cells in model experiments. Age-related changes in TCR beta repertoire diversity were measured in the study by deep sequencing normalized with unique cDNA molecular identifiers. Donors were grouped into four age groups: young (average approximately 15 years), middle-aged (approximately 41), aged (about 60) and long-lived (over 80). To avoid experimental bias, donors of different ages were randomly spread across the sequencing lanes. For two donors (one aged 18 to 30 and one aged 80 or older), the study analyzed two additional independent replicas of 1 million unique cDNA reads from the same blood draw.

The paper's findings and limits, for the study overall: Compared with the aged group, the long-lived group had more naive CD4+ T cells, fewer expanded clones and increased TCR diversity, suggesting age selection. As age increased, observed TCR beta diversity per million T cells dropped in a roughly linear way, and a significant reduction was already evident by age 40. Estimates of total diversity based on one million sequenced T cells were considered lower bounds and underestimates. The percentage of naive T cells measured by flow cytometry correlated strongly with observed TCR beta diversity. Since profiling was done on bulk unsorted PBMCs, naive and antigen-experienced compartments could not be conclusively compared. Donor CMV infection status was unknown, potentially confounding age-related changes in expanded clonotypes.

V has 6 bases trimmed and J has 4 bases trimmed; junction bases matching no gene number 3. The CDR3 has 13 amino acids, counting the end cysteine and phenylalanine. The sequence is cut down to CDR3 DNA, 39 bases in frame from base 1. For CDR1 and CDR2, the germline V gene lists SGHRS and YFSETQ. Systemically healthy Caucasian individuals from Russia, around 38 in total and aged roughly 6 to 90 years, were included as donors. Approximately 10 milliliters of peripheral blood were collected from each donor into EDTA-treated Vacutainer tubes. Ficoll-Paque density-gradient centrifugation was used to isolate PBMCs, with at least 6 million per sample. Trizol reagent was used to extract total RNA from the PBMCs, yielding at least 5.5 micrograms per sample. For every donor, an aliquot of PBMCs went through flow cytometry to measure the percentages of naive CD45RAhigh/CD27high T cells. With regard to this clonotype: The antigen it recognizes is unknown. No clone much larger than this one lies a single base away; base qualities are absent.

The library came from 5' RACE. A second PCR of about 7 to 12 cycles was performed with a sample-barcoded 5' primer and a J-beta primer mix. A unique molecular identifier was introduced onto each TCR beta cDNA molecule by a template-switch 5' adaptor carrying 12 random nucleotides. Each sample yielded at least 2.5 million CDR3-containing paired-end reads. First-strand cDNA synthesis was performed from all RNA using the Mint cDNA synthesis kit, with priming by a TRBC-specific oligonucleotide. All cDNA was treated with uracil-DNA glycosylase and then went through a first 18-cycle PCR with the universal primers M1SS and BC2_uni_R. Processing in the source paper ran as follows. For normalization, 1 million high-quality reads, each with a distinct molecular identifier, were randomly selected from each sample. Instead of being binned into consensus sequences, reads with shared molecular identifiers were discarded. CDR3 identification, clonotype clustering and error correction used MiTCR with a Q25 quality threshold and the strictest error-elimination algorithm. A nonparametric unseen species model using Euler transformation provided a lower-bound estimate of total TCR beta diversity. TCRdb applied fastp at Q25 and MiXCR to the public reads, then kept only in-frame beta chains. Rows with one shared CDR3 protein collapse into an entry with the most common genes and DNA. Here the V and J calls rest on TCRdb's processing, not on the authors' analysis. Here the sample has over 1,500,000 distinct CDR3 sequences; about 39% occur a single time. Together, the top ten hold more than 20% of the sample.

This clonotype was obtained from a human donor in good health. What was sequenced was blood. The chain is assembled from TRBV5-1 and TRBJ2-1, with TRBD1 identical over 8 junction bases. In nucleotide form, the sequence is TGCGCCAGCACGAGACAGGGGTACAATGAGCAGTTCTTC. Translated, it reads CASTRQGYNEQFF.